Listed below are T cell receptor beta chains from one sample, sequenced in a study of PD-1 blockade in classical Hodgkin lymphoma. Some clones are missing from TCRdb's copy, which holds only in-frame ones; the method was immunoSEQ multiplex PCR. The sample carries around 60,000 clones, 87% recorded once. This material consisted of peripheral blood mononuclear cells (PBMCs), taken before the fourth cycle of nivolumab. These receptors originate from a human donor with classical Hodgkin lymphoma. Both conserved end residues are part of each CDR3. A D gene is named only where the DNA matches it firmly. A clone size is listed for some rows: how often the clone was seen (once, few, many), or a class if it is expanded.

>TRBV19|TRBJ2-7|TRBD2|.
CASSVGLAGGGYEQYF
TGTGCCAGTAGTGTGGGACTAGCTGGTGGCGGCTACGAGCAGTACTTC
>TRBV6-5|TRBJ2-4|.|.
CASSYGKEDIQYF
TGTGCCAGCAGTTACGGGAAGGAGGACATTCAGTACTTC
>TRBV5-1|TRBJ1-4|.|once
CASQPWGNNEKLFF
TGCGCCAGCCAGCCCTGGGGGAATAATGAAAAACTGTTTTTT
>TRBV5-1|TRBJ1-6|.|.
CASSLNPGSSDSPLHF
TGCGCCAGCAGCTTGAATCCCGGCAGCTCCGATTCACCCCTCCACTTT
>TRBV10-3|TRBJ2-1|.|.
CAISESWGGADNEQFF
TGTGCCATCAGTGAGTCCTGGGGGGGGGCGGACAATGAGCAGTTCTTC
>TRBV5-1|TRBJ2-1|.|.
CASSLYVGSYNEQFF
TGCGCCAGCAGCTTGTACGTGGGCTCCTACAATGAGCAGTTCTTC
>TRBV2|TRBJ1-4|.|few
CASRGGPGEKLFF
TGTGCCAGCAGGGGGGGACCGGGGGAAAAACTGTTTTTT
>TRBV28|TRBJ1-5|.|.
CASSFRTVAGNQPQHF
TGTGCCAGCAGTTTCCGGACAGTGGCGGGCAATCAGCCCCAGCATTTT
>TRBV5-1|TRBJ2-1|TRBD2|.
CASSWERGGLNEQFF
TGCGCCAGCAGCTGGGAGCGGGGGGGCCTCAATGAGCAGTTCTTC
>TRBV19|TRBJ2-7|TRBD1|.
CASSTPGQARYEQYF
TGTGCCAGTAGTACCCCTGGACAGGCCCGCTACGAGCAGTACTTC
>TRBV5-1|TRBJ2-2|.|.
CASGAGVKDTGELFF
TGCGCCAGCGGAGCAGGGGTAAAGGACACCGGGGAGCTGTTTTTT
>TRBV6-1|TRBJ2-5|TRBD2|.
CASSEALLAGGKQETQYF
TGTGCCAGCAGTGAAGCGTTACTAGCGGGGGGGAAACAAGAGACCCAGTACTTC
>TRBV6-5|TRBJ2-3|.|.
CASSYSPPGLTDTQYF
TGTGCCAGCAGTTACTCCCCTCCGGGACTCACAGATACGCAGTATTTT
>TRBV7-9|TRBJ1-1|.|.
CASSLLQGAEAFF
TGTGCCAGCAGCTTATTGCAGGGAGCTGAAGCTTTCTTT
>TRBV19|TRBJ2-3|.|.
CASSSSPAKNTQYF
TGTGCCAGTAGTTCCTCACCGGCTAAGAATACGCAGTATTTT
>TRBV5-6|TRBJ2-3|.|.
CASSLVPRTAEFGDTQYF
TGTGCCAGCAGCTTGGTCCCGAGGACAGCGGAATTTGGAGATACGCAGTATTTT
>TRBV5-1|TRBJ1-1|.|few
CASSLNTGYTEAFF
TGCGCCAGCAGCTTGAACACGGGGTACACTGAAGCTTTCTTT
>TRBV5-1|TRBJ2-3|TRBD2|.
CASSSGLAGGLDTQYF
TGCGCCAGCAGCTCGGGCCTAGCGGGGGGCTTAGATACGCAGTATTTT
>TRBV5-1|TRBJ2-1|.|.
CASSSGPEGYNEQFF
TGCGCCAGCAGCTCGGGTCCAGAGGGTTACAATGAGCAGTTCTTC
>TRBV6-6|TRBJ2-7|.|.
CASRSGAGAYEQYF
TGTGCCAGTAGGTCGGGGGCAGGGGCCTACGAGCAGTACTTC
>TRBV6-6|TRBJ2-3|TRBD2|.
CASLSLAGAPDTQYF
TGTGCCAGCCTATCCCTAGCGGGGGCCCCAGATACGCAGTATTTT
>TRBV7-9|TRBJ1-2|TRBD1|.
CASSPLSGDRGSNYGYTF
TGTGCCAGCAGCCCCCTGAGCGGGGACAGGGGTTCTAACTATGGCTACACCTTC
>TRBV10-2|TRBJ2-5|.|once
CASSESTGAQETQYF
TGCGCCAGCAGTGAGTCGACCGGAGCCCAAGAGACCCAGTACTTC
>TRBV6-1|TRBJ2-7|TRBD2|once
CASSEPGRLYEQYF
TGTGCCAGCAGTGAGCCCGGGAGGCTCTACGAGCAGTACTTC
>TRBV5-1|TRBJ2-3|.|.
CASSPLEKSTDTQYF
TGCGCCAGCAGCCCTCTCGAGAAAAGCACAGATACGCAGTATTTT
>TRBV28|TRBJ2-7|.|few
CASSLPRQVSSYEQYF
TGTGCCAGCAGTTTACCCCGACAGGTGAGCTCCTACGAGCAGTACTTC
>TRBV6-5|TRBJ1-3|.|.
CASRRRNTIYF
TGTGCCAGCCGGAGGAGAAACACCATATATTTT
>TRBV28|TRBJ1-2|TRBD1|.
CASSFPGLGQGYGYTF
TGTGCCAGCAGTTTCCCCGGGCTCGGACAGGGGTATGGCTACACCTTC
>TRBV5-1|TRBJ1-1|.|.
CASSLGSQNTEAFF
TGCGCCAGCAGCCTCGGGAGCCAGAACACTGAAGCTTTCTTT
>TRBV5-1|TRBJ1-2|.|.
CASSLGRERGYTF
TGCGCCAGCAGCTTGGGAAGGGAACGCGGCTACACCTTC
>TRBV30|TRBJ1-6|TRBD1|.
CAWSVLGTGDSPLHF
TGTGCCTGGAGTGTACTAGGGACAGGGGATTCACCCCTCCACTTT
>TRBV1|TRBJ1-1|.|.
CTSRRSKLATGLSEAFF
TGCACCAGCAGGCGATCAAAACTTGCAACAGGGTTATCTGAAGCTTTCTTT
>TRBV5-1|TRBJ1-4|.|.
CASSISGPNLNEKLFF
TGCGCCAGCAGCATCAGTGGACCGAACTTAAATGAAAAACTGTTTTTT
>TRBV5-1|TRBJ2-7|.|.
CASSLVGGYEQYF
TGCGCCAGCAGCTTGGTCGGGGGTTACGAGCAGTACTTC
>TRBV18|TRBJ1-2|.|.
CASSPPTGGYTF
TGTGCCAGCTCCCCCCCGACAGGAGGCTACACCTTC
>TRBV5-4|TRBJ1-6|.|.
CASSGRGSGSNSPLHF
TGTGCCAGCAGCGGTAGAGGGTCGGGGAGTAATTCACCCCTCCACTTT
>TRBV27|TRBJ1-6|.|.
CASSSLTAPNSPLHF
TGTGCCAGCAGTTCATTGACAGCTCCCAATTCACCCCTCCACTTT
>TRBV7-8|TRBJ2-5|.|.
CASSSPIGQETQYF
TGTGCCAGCAGCTCCCCTATTGGCCAAGAGACCCAGTACTTC
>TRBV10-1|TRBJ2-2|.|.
CASSALQGSGELFF
TGCGCCAGCAGTGCGTTACAGGGTTCCGGGGAGCTGTTTTTT
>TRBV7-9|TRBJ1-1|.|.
CASSFQTTEAFF
TGTGCCAGCAGCTTCCAGACCACTGAAGCTTTCTTT
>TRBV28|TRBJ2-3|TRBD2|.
CASSFQGLAGAFLGGTQYF
TGTGCCAGCAGTTTCCAAGGACTAGCGGGGGCCTTCTTAGGGGGTACGCAGTATTTT
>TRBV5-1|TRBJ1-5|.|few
CASSLEGGNQPQHF
TGCGCCAGCAGCTTGGAGGGGGGCAATCAGCCCCAGCATTTT
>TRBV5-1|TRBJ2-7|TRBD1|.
CASRRDRVTEEQYF
TGCGCCAGTCGCCGGGACAGGGTAACGGAGGAGCAGTACTTC
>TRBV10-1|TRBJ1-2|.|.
CASSEFPSGSRYGYTF
TGCGCCAGCAGTGAGTTTCCCTCGGGCAGCCGCTATGGCTACACCTTC
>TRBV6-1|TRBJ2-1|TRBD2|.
CASSEIAGGRSRYSYNEQFF
TGTGCCAGCAGTGAAATTGCGGGGGGGCGTTCGCGTTACTCCTACAATGAGCAGTTCTTC
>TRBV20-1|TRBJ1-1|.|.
CSASPSIEAFF
TGCAGTGCTAGTCCCAGCATTGAAGCTTTCTTT
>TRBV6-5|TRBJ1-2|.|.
CASSSGPNYGYTF
TGTGCCAGCAGTTCGGGACCAAACTATGGCTACACCTTC
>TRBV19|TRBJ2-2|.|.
CASSIQAITGELFF
TGTGCCAGTAGTATACAAGCAATCACCGGGGAGCTGTTTTTT
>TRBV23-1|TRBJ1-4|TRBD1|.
CASSQSIGGGAGEKLFF
TGCGCCAGCAGTCAATCGATAGGAGGGGGCGCAGGGGAAAAACTGTTTTTT
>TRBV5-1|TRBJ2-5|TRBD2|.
CASSLTSAQETQYF
TGCGCCAGCAGCCTAACTAGCGCACAAGAGACCCAGTACTTC
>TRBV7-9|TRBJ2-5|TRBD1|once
CASSPDRGLQETQYF
TGTGCCAGCAGCCCGGACAGGGGTCTCCAAGAGACCCAGTACTTC
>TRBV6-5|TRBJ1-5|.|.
CASSYRREPQHF
TGTGCCAGCAGTTACCGCAGGGAGCCCCAGCATTTT
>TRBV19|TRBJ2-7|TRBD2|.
CASSIEYSGGAYEQYF
TGTGCCAGTAGTATAGAATATAGCGGGGGGGCCTACGAGCAGTACTTC
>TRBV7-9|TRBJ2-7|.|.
CASSLASGGEQYF
TGTGCCAGCAGCTTAGCCTCCGGAGGCGAGCAGTACTTC
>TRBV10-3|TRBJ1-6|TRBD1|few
CAISETGGRSPLHF
TGTGCCATCAGTGAGACAGGGGGACGCTCACCCCTCCACTTT
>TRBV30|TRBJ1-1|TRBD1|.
CAWSPGQGGTEAFF
TGTGCCTGGAGTCCGGGACAGGGAGGCACTGAAGCTTTCTTT
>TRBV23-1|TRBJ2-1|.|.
CASSCAGEQFF
TGCGCCAGCAGCTGCGCGGGTGAGCAGTTCTTC
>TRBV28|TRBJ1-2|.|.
CASRVDINYGYTF
TGTGCCAGTAGGGTGGACATTAACTATGGCTACACCTTC
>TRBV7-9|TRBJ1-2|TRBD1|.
CASSLLGTGNGYTF
TGTGCCAGCAGCCTCCTCGGGACAGGGAACGGCTACACCTTC
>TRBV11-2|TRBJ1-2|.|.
CASSLTTGSNGYTF
TGTGCCAGCAGCTTAACGACGGGCAGTAATGGCTACACCTTC